The clone carrying this T cell receptor beta chain was detected only a few times. The sample comes from a study of blood T cell repertoires in COVID-19. TCRdb keeps only in-frame clones here, not all; method: immunoSEQ multiplex PCR. The profile shows over 200,000 clones, 70% to 90% of them singletons. This TCR was recovered from a woman in her 50s who had recovered from COVID-19. The sample was PBMCs or T cells enriched from blood (not recorded which).

The CDR3 DNA is TGTGCCAGCAGCTTAGAGGGACTAGCGGGGGGGTGGCATGAGCAGTTCTTC. This sequence encodes CASSLEGLAGGWHEQFF. The rearrangement links TRBV11-2 to TRBJ2-1, with 16 bases aligning to TRBD2. The germline V gene encodes CDR1 SGHAT and CDR2 FQNNGV. Trimming cost V 0 bases and J 8 bases; bases outside gene matches: 4. This CDR3 is 17 amino acids long.